The 25 T cell receptor beta chains below were found in one sample sequenced in a study of blood T cell repertoires in COVID-19. Data came from immunoSEQ multiplex PCR; TCRdb stores just in-frame clones and leaves some out. The sample holds about 190,000 clones, roughly 90% seen once. What was sequenced was peripheral blood. The source of these receptors is a man between 50 and 59 years old with acute or convalescent COVID-19.

This chain links TRBV6-5 with TRBJ1-2, with D tentatively TRBD1 (6 bases). The germline V and J ends were trimmed by 8 bases and 5 bases, with 12 bases remaining between them. From germline, CDR1 is MNHEY and CDR2 SVGAGI. CDR3 length: 12 amino acids. CDR3 DNA: TGTGCCAGCCAGGGGTCCCTTTATGGCTACACCTTC. Its translation is CASQGSLYGYTF.

The CDR3 reads CAWRGTSGGHTQYF. CDR3 bases: TGTGCCTGGAGGGGGACTAGCGGGGGACATACGCAGTATTTT. V and J are TRBV30 and TRBJ2-3, with TRBD2 matching over 14 bases. Looked up from germline, CDR1 is GTSNPN and CDR2 is SVGIG (reference sequence). This CDR3 has 14 amino acids. The junction had 3 bases not matched to a gene; V was cut back by 3 bases and J by 7 bases.

V usage is TRBV4-1 and J usage is TRBJ2-2; 9 bases fit TRBD1. J lost 4 bases, V lost 1 base, and 4 bases had no gene match. The CDR3 extends over 16 amino acids. The V gene's germline CDR1 is MGHRA and CDR2 YSYEKL. The CDR3 region has the DNA TGCGCCAGCAGCCAAGGTCGACAGGGGGTCACCGGGGAGCTGTTTTTT. It yields the protein CASSQGRQGVTGELFF.

The V gene is TRBV11-2, the J gene TRBJ2-7; 8 bases are a match to TRBD1. Germline CDR1 SGHAT, CDR2 FQNNGV. CDR3 length: 14 amino acids. With 5 bases clipped from V and 3 bases from J, the junction kept 6 bases outside the gene matches. CDR3 sequence (DNA): TGTGCCAGCAGCCCCCGACAGGGGTTCTACGAGCAGTACTTC. Protein product: CASSPRQGFYEQYF.

This clone was counted once. The chain employs TRBV5-4 and TRBJ2-2; 7 bases fit TRBD1. CDR3 size: 14 residues. V shed 0 bases, J shed 6 bases, and the junction held 2 bases outside the gene matches. Germline CDR1 SGHNT, CDR2 YYREEE (reference sequence). CDR3 DNA: TGTGCCAGCAGCTTGGCCACAGGGGCCGGGGAGCTGTTTTTT. Residues: CASSLATGAGELFF.

This clone was counted once. The V call is TRBV28, the J call TRBJ2-7; 9 bases are shared with TRBD1. CDR1 MDHEN and CDR2 SYDVKM come from the germline V gene. The V and J ends lost 3 bases and 3 bases, in that order; junction bases with no gene match: 3. The CDR3 has 14 residues. The CDR3 here is CASSFGTGYYEQYF. CDR3 DNA sequence: TGTGCCAGCAGTTTTGGGACAGGGTACTACGAGCAGTACTTC. Filled out from reference TRBV28 and TRBJ2-7, the complete variable domain reads DVKVTQSSRYLVKRTGEKVFLECVQDMDHENMFWYRQDPGLGLRLIYFSYDVKMKEKGDIPEGYSVSREKKERFSLILESASTNQTSMYLCASSFGTGYYEQYFGPGTRLTVT.

The gene calls are TRBV18 and TRBJ2-7; the match to TRBD2 covers 8 bases. There are 15 residues in the CDR3. The J segment lost 6 bases and the V segment lost 3 bases, leaving 10 bases of the junction unmatched. CDR1 and CDR2 (germline): KGHSH, LQKENI. The CDR3 bases are TGTGCCAGCTCACCCCTCTACTTAGCGGGAACCGAGCAGTACTTC. This gives the protein CASSPLYLAGTEQYF. The complete variable domain, with remaining parts taken from reference TRBV18 and TRBJ2-7, reads NAGVMQNPRHLVRRRGQEARLRCSPMKGHSHVYWYRQLPEEGLKFMVYLQKENIIDESGMPKERFSAEFPKEGPSILRIQQVVRGDSAAYFCASSPLYLAGTEQYFGPGTRLTVT.

V is TRBV7-8 and J is TRBJ2-2; 7 bases are shared with TRBD1. Germline assignment: CDR1 SGHVS and CDR2 FQNEAQ. The CDR3 runs to 16 residues. With 5 bases clipped from V and 2 bases from J, the junction kept 8 bases outside the gene matches. Written as DNA, the CDR3 is TGTGCCAGCAGCCCCCGACAGGGAACTAACACCGGGGAGCTGTTTTTT. Protein sequence: CASSPRQGTNTGELFF. Full variable domain (missing parts from reference TRBV7-8 and TRBJ2-2): GAGVSQSPRYKVAKRGQDVALRCDPISGHVSLFWYQQALGQGPEFLTYFQNEAQLDKSGLPSDRFFAERPEGSVSTLKIQRTQQEDSAVYLCASSPRQGTNTGELFFGEGSRLTVL.

The chain joins TRBV23-1 to TRBJ2-7; 9 bases match TRBD1. TRBV23-1 carries the ORF label, with uncertain function. CDR3 length: 15 amino acids. V dropped 0 bases and J dropped 4; count of bases not matched to a gene: 4. This CDR3 reads CASSQSGQGLYEQYF. DNA for the CDR3: TGCGCCAGCAGTCAATCTGGACAGGGGCTTTACGAGCAGTACTTC.

V gene TRBV30 combines with J gene TRBJ1-1; D perhaps matches TRBD1 (5 bases). Trimming removed 0 bases at V and 5 bases at J, with 19 bases between. The CDR3 extends over 16 amino acids. CDR1 and CDR2 (germline): GTSNPN, SVGIG (reference sequence). In nucleotides, the CDR3 is TGTGCCTGGAGTGTAGGGGCCCTCGGTGCGGCGACTGAAGCTTTCTTT. Protein: CAWSVGALGAATEAFF.

J is TRBJ1-2 and V is TRBV6-6; D is undetermined. The germline V gene has CDR1 MNHNY and CDR2 SVGAGI (reference sequence). V was trimmed by 2 bases and J by 0 bases, leaving 13 bases between them. The CDR3 consists of 16 residues. The CDR3 DNA follows: TGTGCCAGCAGTTACGGGCAGCCACCCCCTAACTATGGCTACACCTTC. This encodes CASSYGQPPPNYGYTF.

V gene TRBV27 combines with J gene TRBJ1-5; D possibly corresponds to TRBD1 (5 bases). The CDR3 extends over 15 amino acids. Germline CDR1 reads MNHEY; CDR2 reads SMNVEV (reference sequence). The germline V and J ends were trimmed by 5 bases and 0 bases, with 11 bases remaining between them. CDR3 DNA sequence: TGTGCCAGCAGTCTCGCGGGGCCTAGCAATCAGCCCCAGCATTTT. It yields the protein CASSLAGPSNQPQHF.

This chain joins TRBV10-3 and TRBJ1-5; TRBD1 matches at 7 bases. The CDR3 has 13 residues. CDR1 is ENHRY, CDR2 SYGVKD, per germline. The ends lost 11 bases at V and 6 bases at J; junction bases unmatched: 10. CDR3 amino acids: CASGPRGSQPQHF. CDR3 DNA: TGTGCCTCCGGGCCCAGGGGGAGTCAGCCCCAGCATTTT.

This chain uses TRBV30 with TRBJ1-5; 7 positions match TRBD1. The CDR3 extends over 16 amino acids. From germline, CDR1 is GTSNPN and CDR2 SVGIG (reference sequence). Germline trimming cut 2 bases from V and 5 bases from J; bases unmatched to any gene: 12. The CDR3 protein is CAWSLRLTGPDQPQHF. The CDR3 DNA sequence: TGTGCCTGGAGTCTCCGGCTGACAGGGCCCGATCAGCCCCAGCATTTT.

This clone occurred once. The gene calls are TRBV2 and TRBJ2-2; TRBD1 agrees at 11 bases. The junction had 6 bases not matched to a gene; V was cut back by 5 bases and J by 7 bases. This CDR3 comprises 15 residues. Germline V gene data show CDR1 as SNHLY and CDR2 as FYNNEI. CDR3 bases: TGTGCCAGCAGTCCACGGGACAGGGGGATCGGGGAGCTGTTTTTT. Translation: CASSPRDRGIGELFF.

This chain links TRBV10-3 with TRBJ1-1; D may be TRBD1 (6 bases). The CDR3 runs to 14 residues. The V and J ends lost 10 bases and 6 bases respectively, with 21 bases between them. Germline V gives CDR1 ENHRY, CDR2 SYGVKD. The DNA for the CDR3 is TGTGCCACCTCTGGCCGGGGGGGCGAAGCTGAAGCTTTCTTT. The encoded protein is CATSGRGGEAEAFF.

The chain has TRBV11-3 and TRBJ2-3, with 9 bases lining up with TRBD2. V shed 1 base and J 0 bases; nucleotides not matched to a gene: 2. The CDR3 contains 16 residues. Germline lookup yields CDR1 SGHNT and CDR2 YENEEA. The DNA for the CDR3 is TGTGCCAGCAGCTTAGGACTAGCGGCAAGCACAGATACGCAGTATTTT. Protein sequence: CASSLGLAASTDTQYF.

The chain joins TRBV5-1 to TRBJ1-4; 7 bases align to TRBD1. The CDR3 is made up of 14 amino acids. Per the germline V gene, CDR1 is SGHRS and CDR2 is YFSETQ. V lost 4 bases and J lost 5; bases outside the gene matches: 5. Here the CDR3 reads CASSPGQQNEKLFF. The DNA for the CDR3 is TGCGCCAGCAGCCCGGGACAGCAGAATGAAAAACTGTTTTTT.

J is TRBJ1-1 and V is TRBV2; 10 nucleotides match TRBD1. The CDR3 is made up of 16 amino acids. V was pared by 8 bases and J by 4 bases, with 13 bases of the junction left unmatched. Germline-derived CDR1 and CDR2 are SNHLY and FYNNEI. Here the CDR3 DNA reads TGTGCCAGCGAAGACAGGGGGCTTTCGTCCCGCACTGAAGCTTTCTTT. Its translation is CASEDRGLSSRTEAFF. The whole variable domain, filled in from reference TRBV2 and TRBJ1-1, reads EPEVTQTPSHQVTQMGQEVILRCVPISNHLYFYWYRQILGQKVEFLVSFYNNEISEKSEIFDDQFSVERPDGSNFTLKIRSTKLEDSAMYFCASEDRGLSSRTEAFFGQGTRLTVV.

This chain uses TRBV11-2 with TRBJ2-1; 8 positions match TRBD2. CDR1 and CDR2 from the germline V gene are SGHAT and FQNNGV. V lost 1 base to trimming and J lost 4 bases; unmatched junction nucleotides: 3. This CDR3 comprises 15 residues. The chain's CDR3 is CASSLVGRAYNEQFF. CDR3 sequence (DNA): TGTGCCAGCAGCTTAGTCGGGAGGGCGTACAATGAGCAGTTCTTC.

The genes are TRBV9 and TRBJ1-3, with 7 positions matching TRBD1. There are 18 residues in the CDR3. Losses at the gene ends were 3 bases for V and 0 bases for J; bases not matched to a gene: 12. Germline CDR1 SGDLS, CDR2 YYNGEE. Here the CDR3 reads CASSALSPGQSSGNTIYF. The CDR3 DNA is TGTGCCAGCAGCGCCCTTTCTCCGGGACAGAGCTCTGGAAACACCATATATTTT.

The chain is built from TRBV19 and TRBJ2-7; 8 nucleotides match TRBD1. Germline lookup yields CDR1 LNHDA and CDR2 SQIVND (reference sequence). The CDR3 is made up of 14 amino acids. Trimming at V came to 1 base and at J to 3 bases, leaving 2 bases not matched to a gene. The CDR3 nucleotides are TGTGCCAGTAGTATAGCTGGACAGGGCTACGAGCAGTACTTC. Amino acid sequence: CASSIAGQGYEQYF. Drawing the rest from reference TRBV19 and TRBJ2-7, the complete variable domain is DGGITQSPKYLFRKEGQNVTLSCEQNLNHDAMYWYRQDPGQGLRLIYYSQIVNDFQKGDIAEGYSVSREKKESFPLTVTSAQKNPTAFYLCASSIAGQGYEQYFGPGTRLTVT.

V and J are TRBV2 and TRBJ2-1; 8 bases line up with TRBD2. Unmatched junction bases numbered 8, after V lost 7 bases and J lost 9 bases. The germline V gene encodes CDR1 SNHLY and CDR2 FYNNEI. The length of the CDR3 is 13 residues. CDR3 nucleotide sequence: TGTGCCAGCATTGGGACTAGGAGACGTGAGCAGTTCTTC. Its protein product is CASIGTRRREQFF.

The chain has TRBV7-2 and TRBJ1-1; D is uncertain. Germline V gene data show CDR1 as SGHTA and CDR2 as FQGNSA. V was cut by 0 bases and J by 8 bases, with 10 bases left in between. The CDR3 totals 13 residues. For the CDR3, the DNA is TGTGCCAGCAGCTTAGCGCGAGGAGCGGAAGCTTTCTTT. As protein: CASSLARGAEAFF.

V gene TRBV28 combines with J gene TRBJ1-6, with 8 bases aligning to TRBD1. The germline CDR1 and CDR2 sequences are MDHEN and SYDVKM. The trim removed 2 bases at V and 7 bases at J, leaving 4 bases unmatched. CDR3 length: 15 residues. The chain's CDR3 is CASSLNRGANSPLHF. The CDR3 DNA follows: TGTGCCAGCAGTTTAAACAGGGGGGCGAATTCACCCCTCCACTTT.